The 26 T cell receptor beta chains below were found in one sample sequenced in a study of blood T cells in healthy people across ages. Primed by a sample-barcoded 5' primer and a J-beta primer mix, a second PCR proceeded for roughly 7 to 11 cycles. TCRdb analysed the 5' RACE reads with MiXCR anew, one entry per CDR3 protein. The sample consists of about 1.4 million distinct CDR3 sequences, approximately 59% of them appearing once. Sequencing was carried out using blood. The source is a man aged 18 to 30 in good health.

This rearrangement joins TRBV7-9 to TRBJ2-4, with D maybe TRBD2 (5 bases). The J call may be wrong; the DNA end is better matched by TRBJ2-7. CDR3 length: 12 residues. Germline values: CDR1 SEHNR, CDR2 FQNEAQ (reference sequence). CDR3 bases: TGTGCCAGCAGCCAGAGGGTAAACGAGCAGTACTTC. Its translation is CASSQRVNEQYF.

The chain employs TRBV7-8 and TRBJ2-1; 14 bases match TRBD2. CDR3 length equals 17 residues. From germline, CDR1 is SGHVS and CDR2 FQNEAQ. After removal of 1 base from V and 12 bases from J, the junction contained 11 bases not matched to a gene. Here the CDR3 DNA reads TGTGCCAGCAGCTTAGGGACTAGCGGGGGGCTAGGGCCCTCGCAGTTCTTC. Its translation: CASSLGTSGGLGPSQFF.

This clonotype was found a few times. This rearrangement joins TRBV6-5 to TRBJ1-2, with D possibly matching TRBD1 (5 bases). Germline V CDR1 and CDR2: MNHEY, SVGAGI. The CDR3 has 16 residues. The germline V and J ends were trimmed by 3 bases and 4 bases, with 18 bases remaining between them. The CDR3 sequence is CASSYAPQGSTYGYTF. Here the CDR3 DNA reads TGTGCCAGCAGTTATGCCCCCCAGGGATCCACCTATGGCTACACCTTC.

The CDR3 sequence: CASSLGTSGGDEQFF. The CDR3 DNA follows: TGTGCCAGCAGCTTAGGTACTAGCGGGGGCGATGAGCAGTTCTTC. The V and J genes are TRBV11-2 and TRBJ2-1; TRBD2 aligns across 11 bases. This CDR3 is built from 15 residues. In germline, CDR1 is SGHAT, CDR2 FQNNGV. J gave up 8 bases and V 1 base, and 4 bases lay outside the gene matches.

The rearrangement links TRBV7-9 to TRBJ2-5; a weak D match, TRBD1 (6 bases). The CDR3 has 15 amino acids. In germline, CDR1 is SEHNR, CDR2 FQNEAQ (reference sequence). V was trimmed by 1 base and J by 0 bases, leaving 9 bases between them. The CDR3 DNA reads as TGTGCCAGCAGCTTAGATCGGACAGACCAAGAGACCCAGTACTTC. Translated: CASSLDRTDQETQYF.

The rearrangement uses TRBV6-5 and TRBJ2-1, with 16 bases aligning to TRBD2. The length of the CDR3 is 19 residues. V gave up 2 bases and J gave up 5 bases; unmatched junction bases: 9. Germline lookup yields CDR1 MNHEY and CDR2 SVGAGI. CDR3 amino acids: CASSYRGLAGGKTNNEQFF. The CDR3 nucleotides are TGTGCCAGCAGTTACCGGGGACTAGCGGGGGGGAAAACAAACAATGAGCAGTTCTTC.

The chain uses TRBV10-3 and TRBJ2-7; TRBD1 or TRBD2 may be the D gene (5 bases each). The V gene's germline CDR1 is ENHRY and CDR2 SYGVKD. CDR3 length: 14 amino acids. Trimming pared 4 bases from V and 1 base from J, leaving 11 bases between. CDR3 coding DNA: TGTGCCATCAGTGTCCGGGACGGGTCCTACGAGCAGTACTTC. Translation gives CAISVRDGSYEQYF.

The chain recombines TRBV20-1 with TRBJ2-3; D remains ambiguous. V was cut by 3 bases and J by 2 bases, with 6 bases left in between. CDR3 length: 12 amino acids. CDR1 and CDR2 from the germline V gene are DFQATT and SNEGSKA (reference sequence). The CDR3 sequence: CSASLHTDTQYF. The CDR3 DNA sequence: TGCAGTGCTAGCTTGCACACAGATACGCAGTATTTT.

The genes are TRBV19 and TRBJ1-5; D perhaps matches TRBD1 (6 bases). V was shortened by 6 bases and J by 7 bases, with 16 bases between the two germline ends. The V gene's germline CDR1 is LNHDA and CDR2 SQIVND (reference sequence). This CDR3 spans 14 amino acids. The DNA of the CDR3 is TGTGCCAGTAGGGTTACAGGGTCGGGACAGCCCCAGCATTTT. This encodes CASRVTGSGQPQHF.

V is TRBV11-2 and J is TRBJ2-1; D remains ambiguous. The germline CDR1 and CDR2 sequences are SGHAT and FQNNGV. Trimming stripped 1 base from V and 7 bases from J, with 11 bases between. The CDR3 sequence is 14 residues long. DNA of the CDR3: TGTGCCAGCAGCTTAGCCCGGTCCACAAATGAGCAGTTCTTC. It encodes CASSLARSTNEQFF.

The chain employs TRBV6-2 or TRBV6-3 and TRBJ2-7, with 9 bases lining up with TRBD1. The CDR3 contains 13 residues. V lost 7 bases and J lost 6; bases outside the gene matches: 7. CDR1 is MNHEY and CDR2 is SVGEGT in the germline V gene. This CDR3 is CASNTGTGIEQYF. The DNA for the CDR3 is TGTGCCAGCAACACCGGGACAGGGATCGAGCAGTACTTC.

A single count supports this clonotype. The J gene is TRBJ2-3, the V gene TRBV7-2; perhaps TRBD1 as D (5 bases). The CDR3 extends over 16 amino acids. The V and J ends lost 5 bases and 4 bases respectively, with 19 bases between them. Germline V lookup: CDR1 SGHTA, CDR2 FQGNSA. The DNA for the CDR3 is TGTGCCAGCAGCCCTGACAGTGGCAGAGGACCAGATACGCAGTATTTT. It codes for CASSPDSGRGPDTQYF.

V gene TRBV12-3 or TRBV12-4 combines with J gene TRBJ1-1; 9 bases match TRBD1. V dropped 3 bases and J dropped 12; count of bases not matched to a gene: 2. The CDR3 contains 11 residues. CDR3 residues: CASSLGQGSFF. The CDR3 coding sequence is TGTGCCAGCAGTTTGGGACAGGGATCTTTCTTT.

This clonotype was recorded a few times. The V call is TRBV20-1, the J call TRBJ1-2; D is ambiguous. The CDR3 is 10 amino acids. Trimming took 7 bases from V and 8 from J, leaving 11 bases between them. Looked up from germline, CDR1 is DFQATT and CDR2 is SNEGSKA (reference sequence). In DNA, the CDR3 is TGCAGTGTCGGGTTTGACGGCTACACCTTC. Protein product: CSVGFDGYTF.

Comment on this clonotype: The junction differs from germline at one of its ends, possibly a read error. The gene calls are TRBV2 and TRBJ2-6, with D unclear. This CDR3 region has 13 residues. Germline CDR1 SNHLY, CDR2 FYNNEI. This chain's CDR3 is CASSELSADVLTF. In nucleotides, the CDR3 is TGTGCCAGCAGTGAGTTGTCGGCCGACGTCCTGACTTTC.

A few counts support this clonotype. The chain is built from TRBV29-1 and TRBJ1-1, with 7 bases that match TRBD1. The germline CDR1 and CDR2 sequences are SQVTM and ANQGSEA. J was trimmed by 2 bases and V by 3 bases; bases with no gene match: 3. CDR3 length equals 13 residues. The CDR3 DNA sequence: TGCAGCGTTGAGAGGGGGCTTAACACTGAAGCTTTCTTT. Protein sequence: CSVERGLNTEAFF.

The chain carries TRBV18 and TRBJ2-4; D is undetermined. Germline-derived CDR1 and CDR2 are KGHSH and LQKENI. The V end lost 4 bases, the J end lost 8 bases, and 15 bases lay between the germline ends. The CDR3 has 14 residues. The CDR3 reads CASSRTGPRDIQYF. The CDR3 DNA sequence: TGTGCCAGCTCACGGACCGGCCCCCGGGACATTCAGTACTTC.

The chain recombines TRBV6-1 with TRBJ2-4, with D hard to call. The DNA end favors TRBJ2-7, so the J call may be wrong. This CDR3 region has 13 residues. Germline lookup yields CDR1 MNHNS and CDR2 SASEGT. In nucleotides, the CDR3 is TGTGCCAGCACGCTTTGGGACTCCTACGAGCAGTACTTC. Its translation is CASTLWDSYEQYF.

Concerning this clonotype: The junction shows a germline mismatch at one end, possibly a read error. The chain carries TRBV5-6 and TRBJ1-4; 7 positions match TRBD1. Germline loops: CDR1 SGHDT, CDR2 YYEEEE. The CDR3 sequence is 16 residues long. CDR3 in amino acids: CASSARGGRKNEELFF. In DNA form, the CDR3 reads TGTGCCAGCAGCGCCAGGGGGGGGAGAAAGAATGAAGAACTGTTTTTT. Combining the CDR3 with reference TRBV5-6 and TRBJ1-4 gives the whole variable domain DAGVTQSPTHLIKTRGQQVTLRCSPKSGHDTVSWYQQALGQGPQFIFQYYEEEERQRGNFPDRFSGHQFPNYSSELNVNALLLGDSALYLCASSARGGRKNEELFFGSGTQLSVL.

The chain uses TRBV10-3 and TRBJ1-6, with D tentatively TRBD1 (5 bases). V lost 3 bases, J lost 6 bases, and 15 bases lay in between. This CDR3 is 16 amino acids long. CDR1 ENHRY and CDR2 SYGVKD come from the germline V gene. CDR3 sequence reads: CAISEGAGDLNSPLHF. CDR3 coding DNA: TGTGCCATCAGTGAAGGGGCAGGAGATCTTAATTCACCCCTCCACTTT.

This clonotype was detected only a few times. The gene calls are TRBV7-9 and TRBJ2-7; D is ambiguous. Trimming stripped 1 base from V and 7 bases from J, with 11 bases between. This CDR3 comprises 13 residues. Looked up from germline, CDR1 is SEHNR and CDR2 is FQNEAQ (reference sequence). DNA of the CDR3: TGTGCCAGCAGCTTAGGACCTTACAATGAGCAGTACTTC. It encodes CASSLGPYNEQYF.

The rearrangement uses TRBV4-1 and TRBJ2-7, with 9 bases identical to TRBD1. The CDR3 is 15 amino acids. V shed 2 bases and J 4 bases; nucleotides not matched to a gene: 6. Germline V gives CDR1 MGHRA, CDR2 YSYEKL. The CDR3 DNA is TGCGCCAGCAGCCAAAAGGACGGGACAGGGTACGAGCAGTACTTC. It is translated as CASSQKDGTGYEQYF.

The J gene is TRBJ2-3, the V gene TRBV4-1; 7 bases are a match to TRBD2. CDR1 is MGHRA and CDR2 is YSYEKL in the germline V gene. The CDR3 is 19 residues long. The ends lost 1 base at V and 5 bases at J; junction bases unmatched: 18. CDR3 nucleotides: TGCGCCAGCAGCCAAGGACGGGGGGAACCACAGATCCTACGAGATACGCAGTATTTT. It encodes CASSQGRGEPQILRDTQYF.

This clonotype was observed a handful of times. The chain couples TRBV27 to TRBJ1-2, with D uncertain. The CDR3 spans 13 residues. Trimming removed 6 bases at V and 5 bases at J, with 13 bases between. Germline values: CDR1 MNHEY, CDR2 SMNVEV (reference sequence). CDR3 in DNA: TGTGCCAGCAGATCGCCGGGTCTTTATGGCTACACCTTC. Translated: CASRSPGLYGYTF.

The chain employs TRBV5-1 and TRBJ2-1, with 7 bases matching TRBD1. V lost 0 bases to trimming and J lost 0 bases; unmatched junction nucleotides: 3. The germline V gene has CDR1 SGHRS and CDR2 YFSETQ. The CDR3 contains 16 residues. The CDR3 nucleotides read TGCGCCAGCAGCTTGGCCGGGACAGCCTCCTACAATGAGCAGTTCTTC. Its translation is CASSLAGTASYNEQFF.

The chain recombines TRBV4-3 with TRBJ2-5; tentatively, D is TRBD1 or TRBD2 (5 bases each). Trimming pared 2 bases from V and 5 bases from J, leaving 12 bases between. Germline V CDR1 and CDR2: LGHNA, YSLEER. This CDR3 spans 14 amino acids. For the CDR3, the DNA is TGCGCCAGCAGCCAAAACGGGGCCTGGGAGACCCAGTACTTC. This codes for CASSQNGAWETQYF.